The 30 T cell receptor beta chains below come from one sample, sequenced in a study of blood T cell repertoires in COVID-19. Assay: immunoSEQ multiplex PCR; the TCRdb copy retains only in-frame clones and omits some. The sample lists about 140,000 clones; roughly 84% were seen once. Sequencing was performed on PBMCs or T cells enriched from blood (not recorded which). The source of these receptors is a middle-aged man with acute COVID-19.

The CDR3: CASSFDRGTDTQYF. The CDR3 bases are TGTGCCAGCAGTTTCGATCGGGGCACAGATACGCAGTATTTT. The rearrangement uses TRBV28 and TRBJ2-3; D gene ambiguous. The CDR3 runs to 14 residues. V was shortened by 3 bases and J by 1 base, with 8 bases between the two germline ends. CDR1 is MDHEN and CDR2 is SYDVKM in the germline V gene.

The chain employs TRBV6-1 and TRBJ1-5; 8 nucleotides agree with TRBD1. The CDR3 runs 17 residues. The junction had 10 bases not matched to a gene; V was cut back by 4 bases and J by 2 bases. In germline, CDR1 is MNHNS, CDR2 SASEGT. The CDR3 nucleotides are TGTGCCAGCAGTGGCGCGGTCGGACAGGGTGGCAATCAGCCCCAGCATTTT. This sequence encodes CASSGAVGQGGNQPQHF.

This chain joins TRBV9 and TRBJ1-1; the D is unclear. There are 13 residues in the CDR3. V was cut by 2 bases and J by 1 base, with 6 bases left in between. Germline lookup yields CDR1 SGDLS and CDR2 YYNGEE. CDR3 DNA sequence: TGTGCCAGCAGCGTTTCGTGGAACACTGAAGCTTTCTTT. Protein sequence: CASSVSWNTEAFF.

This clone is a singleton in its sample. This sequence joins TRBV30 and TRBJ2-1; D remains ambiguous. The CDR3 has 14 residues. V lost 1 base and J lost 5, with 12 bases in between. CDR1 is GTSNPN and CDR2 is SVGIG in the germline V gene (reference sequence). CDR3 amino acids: CAWSALHSHNEQFF. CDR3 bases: TGTGCCTGGAGTGCCCTGCACAGTCACAATGAGCAGTTCTTC.

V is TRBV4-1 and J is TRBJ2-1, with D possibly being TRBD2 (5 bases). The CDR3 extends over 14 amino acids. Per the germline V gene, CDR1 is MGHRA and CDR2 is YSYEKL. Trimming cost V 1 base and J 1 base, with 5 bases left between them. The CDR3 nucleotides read TGCGCCAGCAGCCAAGGGACTTCCTACAATGAGCAGTTCTTC. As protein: CASSQGTSYNEQFF.

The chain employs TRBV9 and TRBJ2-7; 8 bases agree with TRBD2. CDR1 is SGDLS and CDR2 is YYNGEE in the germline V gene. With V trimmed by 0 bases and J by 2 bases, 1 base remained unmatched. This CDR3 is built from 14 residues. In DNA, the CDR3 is TGTGCCAGCAGCGTAGCAGCGGGGGCCTACGAGCAGTACTTC. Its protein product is CASSVAAGAYEQYF.

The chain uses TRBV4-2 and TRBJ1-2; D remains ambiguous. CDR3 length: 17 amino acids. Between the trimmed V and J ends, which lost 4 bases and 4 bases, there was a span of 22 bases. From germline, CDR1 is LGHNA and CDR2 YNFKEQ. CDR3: CASSPVRIGEKAYGYTF. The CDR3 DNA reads TGTGCCAGCAGCCCCGTGCGAATCGGGGAAAAGGCCTATGGCTACACCTTC.

For the CDR3, the DNA is TGTGCCAGCAGTCTATACAAGGTAGCCCGGGTCAATGAGCAGTTCTTC. It yields the protein CASSLYKVARVNEQFF. The chain combines TRBV6-2 or TRBV6-3 with TRBJ2-1, with D unclear. Trimming removed 5 bases at V and 6 bases at J, with 20 bases between. CDR1 MNHEY and CDR2 SVGEGT come from the germline V gene. The CDR3 is 16 amino acids.

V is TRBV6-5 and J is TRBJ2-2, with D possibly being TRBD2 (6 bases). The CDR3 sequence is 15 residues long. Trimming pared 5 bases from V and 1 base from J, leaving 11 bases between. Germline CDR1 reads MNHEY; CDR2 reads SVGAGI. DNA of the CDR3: TGTGCCAGCAGTACCCGCGGGGTGAACACCGGGGAGCTGTTTTTT. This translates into CASSTRGVNTGELFF.

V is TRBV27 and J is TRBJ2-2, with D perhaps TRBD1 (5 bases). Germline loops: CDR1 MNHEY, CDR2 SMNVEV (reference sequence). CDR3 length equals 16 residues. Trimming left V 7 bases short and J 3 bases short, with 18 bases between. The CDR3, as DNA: TGTGCCAGCAATTCCTTAACAGGATTGGACACCGGGGAGCTGTTTTTT. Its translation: CASNSLTGLDTGELFF.

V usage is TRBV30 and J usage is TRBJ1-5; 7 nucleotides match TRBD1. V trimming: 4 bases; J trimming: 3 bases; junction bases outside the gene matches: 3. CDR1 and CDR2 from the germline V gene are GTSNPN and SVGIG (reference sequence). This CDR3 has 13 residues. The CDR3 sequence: CAWTGQDNQPQHF. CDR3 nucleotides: TGTGCCTGGACTGGACAGGACAATCAGCCCCAGCATTTT.

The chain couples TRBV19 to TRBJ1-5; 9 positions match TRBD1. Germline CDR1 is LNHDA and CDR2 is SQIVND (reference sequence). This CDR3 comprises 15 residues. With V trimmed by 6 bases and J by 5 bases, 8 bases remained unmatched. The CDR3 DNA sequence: TGTGCCAGTAGGGACAGGGGCGGTGCTGATCAGCCCCAGCATTTT. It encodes CASRDRGGADQPQHF.

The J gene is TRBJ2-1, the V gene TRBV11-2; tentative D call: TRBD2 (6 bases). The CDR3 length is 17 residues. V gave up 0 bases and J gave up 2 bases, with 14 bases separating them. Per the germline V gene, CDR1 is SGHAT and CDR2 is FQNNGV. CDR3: CASSLEWASDPYNEQFF. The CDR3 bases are TGTGCCAGCAGCTTAGAGTGGGCTAGCGATCCCTACAATGAGCAGTTCTTC.

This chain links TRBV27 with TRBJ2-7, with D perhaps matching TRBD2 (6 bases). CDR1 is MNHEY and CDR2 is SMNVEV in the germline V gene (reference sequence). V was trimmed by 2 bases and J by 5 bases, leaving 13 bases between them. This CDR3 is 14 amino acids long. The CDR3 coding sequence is TGTGCCAGCAGTTTAAGAGTCGGGAGTCACGAGCAGTACTTC. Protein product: CASSLRVGSHEQYF.

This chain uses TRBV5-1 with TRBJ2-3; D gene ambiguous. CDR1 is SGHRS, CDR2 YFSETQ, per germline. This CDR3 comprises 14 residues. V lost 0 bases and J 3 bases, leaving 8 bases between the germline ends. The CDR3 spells CASSLEPGTDTQYF. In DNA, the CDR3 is TGCGCCAGCAGCTTGGAACCGGGTACAGATACGCAGTATTTT.

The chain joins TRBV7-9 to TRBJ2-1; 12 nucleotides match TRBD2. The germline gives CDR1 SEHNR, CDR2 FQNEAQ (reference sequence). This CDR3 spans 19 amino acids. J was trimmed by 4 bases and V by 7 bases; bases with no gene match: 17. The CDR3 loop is CASIQGAPTSGSSYNEQFF. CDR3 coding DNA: TGTGCCAGCATTCAGGGGGCCCCGACTAGCGGGAGCTCGTACAATGAGCAGTTCTTC.

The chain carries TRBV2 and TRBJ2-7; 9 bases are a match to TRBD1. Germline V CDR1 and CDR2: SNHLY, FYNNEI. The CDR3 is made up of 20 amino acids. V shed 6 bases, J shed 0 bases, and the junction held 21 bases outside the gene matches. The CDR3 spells CASSPETVRGWGQGSYEQYF. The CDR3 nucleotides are TGTGCCAGCAGCCCTGAGACGGTGAGAGGTTGGGGACAGGGCTCCTACGAGCAGTACTTC.

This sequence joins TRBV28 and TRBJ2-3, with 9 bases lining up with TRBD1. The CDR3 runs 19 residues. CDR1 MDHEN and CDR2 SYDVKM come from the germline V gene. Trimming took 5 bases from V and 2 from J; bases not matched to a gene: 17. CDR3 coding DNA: TGTGCCAGCAGTCCCACCGGCCCGGGGACAGGGAGGGCCACAGATACGCAGTATTTT. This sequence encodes CASSPTGPGTGRATDTQYF. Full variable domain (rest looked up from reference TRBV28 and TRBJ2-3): DVKVTQSSRYLVKRTGEKVFLECVQDMDHENMFWYRQDPGLGLRLIYFSYDVKMKEKGDIPEGYSVSREKKERFSLILESASTNQTSMYLCASSPTGPGTGRATDTQYFGPGTRLTVL.

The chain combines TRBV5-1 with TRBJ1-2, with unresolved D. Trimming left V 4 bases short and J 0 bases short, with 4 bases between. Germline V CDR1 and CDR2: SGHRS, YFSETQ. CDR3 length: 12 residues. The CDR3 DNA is TGCGCCAGCAGCCCGGCTAACTATGGCTACACCTTC. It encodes CASSPANYGYTF. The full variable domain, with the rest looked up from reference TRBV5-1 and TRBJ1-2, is KAGVTQTPRYLIKTRGQQVTLSCSPISGHRSVSWYQQTPGQGLQFLFEYFSETQRNKGNFPGRFSGRQFSNSRSEMNVSTLELGDSALYLCASSPANYGYTFGSGTRLTVV.

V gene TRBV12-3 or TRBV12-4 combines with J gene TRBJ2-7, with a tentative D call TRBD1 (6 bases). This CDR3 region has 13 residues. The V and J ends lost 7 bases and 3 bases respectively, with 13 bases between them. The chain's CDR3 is CASTRQGFYEQYF. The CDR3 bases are TGTGCCAGCACTCGCCAGGGGTTCTACGAGCAGTACTTC.

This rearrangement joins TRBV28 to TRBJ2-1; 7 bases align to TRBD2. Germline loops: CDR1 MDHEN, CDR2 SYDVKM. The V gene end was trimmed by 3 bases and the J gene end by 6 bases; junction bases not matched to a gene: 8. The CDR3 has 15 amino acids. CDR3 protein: CASSFAGDLGNEQFF. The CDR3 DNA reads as TGTGCCAGCAGTTTCGCGGGAGACTTAGGCAATGAGCAGTTCTTC.

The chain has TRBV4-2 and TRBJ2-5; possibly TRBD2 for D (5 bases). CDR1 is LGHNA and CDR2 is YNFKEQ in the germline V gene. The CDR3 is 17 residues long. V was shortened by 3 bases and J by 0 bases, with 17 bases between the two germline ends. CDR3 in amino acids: CASSQSLAPAYQETQYF. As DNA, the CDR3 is TGTGCCAGCAGCCAGTCATTAGCGCCCGCATACCAAGAGACCCAGTACTTC.

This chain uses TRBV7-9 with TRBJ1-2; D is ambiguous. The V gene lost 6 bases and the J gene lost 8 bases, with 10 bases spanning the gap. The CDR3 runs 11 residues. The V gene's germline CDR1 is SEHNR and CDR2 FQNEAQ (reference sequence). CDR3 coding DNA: TGTGCCAGCAGTGAACCGGGGGGCTACACCTTC. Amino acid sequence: CASSEPGGYTF. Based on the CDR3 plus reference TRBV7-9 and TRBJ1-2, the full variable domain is DTGVSQNPRHKITKRGQNVTFRCDPISEHNRLYWYRQTLGQGPEFLTYFQNEAQLEKSRLLSDRFSAERPKGSFSTLEIQRTEQGDSAMYLCASSEPGGYTFGSGTRLTVV.

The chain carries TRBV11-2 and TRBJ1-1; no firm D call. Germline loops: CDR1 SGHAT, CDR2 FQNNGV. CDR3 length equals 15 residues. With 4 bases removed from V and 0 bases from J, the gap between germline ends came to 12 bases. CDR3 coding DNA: TGTGCCAGCAGCTCCCAGGATGGCATGAACACTGAAGCTTTCTTT. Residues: CASSSQDGMNTEAFF.

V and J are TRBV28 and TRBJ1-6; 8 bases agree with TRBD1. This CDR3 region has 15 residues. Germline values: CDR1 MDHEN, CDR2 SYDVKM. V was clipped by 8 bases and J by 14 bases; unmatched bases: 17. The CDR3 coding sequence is TGTGCCAGCCATGGGATGACAGGGGCAGGGGAGACCCTCCACTTT. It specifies CASHGMTGAGETLHF. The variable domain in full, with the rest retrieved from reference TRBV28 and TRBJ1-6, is DVKVTQSSRYLVKRTGEKVFLECVQDMDHENMFWYRQDPGLGLRLIYFSYDVKMKEKGDIPEGYSVSREKKERFSLILESASTNQTSMYLCASHGMTGAGETLHFGNGTRLTVT.

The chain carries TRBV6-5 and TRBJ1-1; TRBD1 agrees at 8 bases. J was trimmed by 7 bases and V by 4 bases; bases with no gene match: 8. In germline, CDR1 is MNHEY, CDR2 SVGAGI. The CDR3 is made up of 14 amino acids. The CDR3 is CASSSAGQVNEAFF. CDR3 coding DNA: TGTGCCAGCAGTTCCGCGGGACAGGTCAATGAAGCTTTCTTT.

The CDR3 region has the DNA TGTGCCTGGAGTCAAATTAGCGGGAGCTCGAACACCGGGGAGCTGTTTTTT. Translation: CAWSQISGSSNTGELFF. The chain combines TRBV30 with TRBJ2-2, with 9 bases lining up with TRBD2. CDR1 is GTSNPN, CDR2 SVGIG, per germline (reference sequence). The CDR3 extends over 17 amino acids. Trimming at V came to 2 bases and at J to 0 bases, leaving 7 bases not matched to a gene.

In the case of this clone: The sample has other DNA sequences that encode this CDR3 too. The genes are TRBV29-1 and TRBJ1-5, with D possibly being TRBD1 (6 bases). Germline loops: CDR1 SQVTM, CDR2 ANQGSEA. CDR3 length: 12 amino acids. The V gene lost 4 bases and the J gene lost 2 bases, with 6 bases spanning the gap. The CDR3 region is CSVGQGNQPQHF. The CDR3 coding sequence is TGCAGCGTTGGACAGGGCAATCAGCCCCAGCATTTT.

The CDR3 here is CSVELADPYEQYF. The CDR3 DNA follows: TGCAGCGTTGAATTAGCGGACCCTTACGAGCAGTACTTC. The rearrangement joins TRBV29-1 to TRBJ2-7, with a tentative D call TRBD2 (6 bases). There are 13 residues in the CDR3. V was shortened by 2 bases and J by 4 bases, with 12 bases between the two germline ends. Germline V gives CDR1 SQVTM, CDR2 ANQGSEA.

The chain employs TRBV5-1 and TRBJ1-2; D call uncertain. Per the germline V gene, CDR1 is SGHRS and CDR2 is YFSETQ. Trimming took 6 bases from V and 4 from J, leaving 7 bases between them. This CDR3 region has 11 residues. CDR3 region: CASTDSYGYTF. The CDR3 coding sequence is TGCGCCAGCACAGACTCCTATGGCTACACCTTC.